These 4 T cell receptor beta chains share one sample of origin, sequenced in a study of blood T cell repertoires in COVID-19. The method was immunoSEQ multiplex PCR; TCRdb's version includes in-frame clones alone and lacks a portion of them. The data show 95,000 to 130,000 clones, with around four fifths seen just once and about 2.1% held by the top ten. Sequencing used peripheral blood. Receptor source: a man aged 25 to 40 with acute or convalescent COVID-19.

This chain links TRBV11-2 with TRBJ2-7; D is perhaps TRBD1 (5 bases). The V end lost 0 bases, the J end lost 5 bases, and 11 bases lay between the germline ends. CDR1 is SGHAT and CDR2 is FQNNGV in the germline V gene. The CDR3 length is 14 residues. The CDR3 is CASSLEPGSHEQYV. CDR3 DNA sequence: TGTGCCAGCAGCTTAGAGCCAGGGTCCCACGAGCAGTACGTC.

This clone has only a few counts. This chain connects TRBV7-6 to TRBJ1-3, with 9 bases lining up with TRBD1. The junction had 3 bases not matched to a gene; V was cut back by 1 base and J by 2 bases. Germline CDR1 is SGHVS and CDR2 is FNYEAQ. CDR3 size: 16 residues. CDR3 amino acids: CASSLVQGAPGNTIYF. The CDR3 nucleotides read TGTGCCAGCAGCTTAGTACAGGGGGCTCCTGGAAACACCATATATTTT.

This chain uses TRBV19 with TRBJ1-3; a possible D gene is TRBD1 (5 bases). Germline CDR1 and CDR2: LNHDA and SQIVND (reference sequence). This CDR3 is built from 16 residues. Deletions cut 2 bases from V and 0 bases from J, with 11 bases between. In DNA, the CDR3 is TGTGCCAGTAGTATAAGGACACAATTCTCTGGAAACACCATATATTTT. Its protein is CASSIRTQFSGNTIYF.

The chain recombines TRBV4-3 with TRBJ1-5; D unclear. The germline V gene encodes CDR1 LGHNA and CDR2 YSLEER. Trimming cost V 1 base and J 5 bases, with 6 bases left between them. The CDR3 is 13 amino acids. CDR3 in DNA: TGCGCCAGCAGCCAAGCCCCAGATCAGCCCCAGCATTTT. This encodes CASSQAPDQPQHF.